A selection of T cell receptor beta chains follows, all from one sample in a study of blood T cell repertoires in COVID-19. Method: immunoSEQ multiplex PCR; TCRdb's copy keeps in-frame clones and lacks some. The sample lists roughly 250,000 clones; more than 75% were seen once. The material sequenced was PBMCs or T cells enriched from blood (not recorded which). These TCRs come from a woman between 45 and 65 years old who had recovered from COVID-19. Both conserved end residues are part of each CDR3. D genes are given only for firm matches. A clone size is listed for some rows: how often the clone was seen (once, few, many), or a class if it is expanded.

DNA	CDR3	length	V	size	D	J
TGCGCCAGCACCGGGACTAGCGGGGATGTGGAGCTGTTTTTT	CASTGTSGDVELFF	14	TRBV5-1	.	TRBD2	TRBJ2-2
TGTGCCAGCAGCCTCAAACCAACAGGGGGACACACTGAAGCTTTCTTT	CASSLKPTGGHTEAFF	16	TRBV25-1	.	TRBD1	TRBJ1-1
TGCGCCAGCAGCGGGGGACTTACCCTGGGGTACGAGCAGTACTTC	CASSGGLTLGYEQYF	15	TRBV5-1	.	.	TRBJ2-7
TGTGCCAGCAGTTCCCAGGGACAGGGAAGGGAAAAACTGTTTTTT	CASSSQGQGREKLFF	15	TRBV28	.	TRBD1	TRBJ1-4
TGTGCCAGCAGCCCCGGACTCAGCTCCTACAATGAGCAGTTCTTC	CASSPGLSSYNEQFF	15	TRBV11-2	.	.	TRBJ2-1
TGTGCCAGCCATAGAGACTACACCATATATTTT	CASHRDYTIYF	11	TRBV28	.	.	TRBJ1-3
TGTGCCAGCAGCTTAGACCATTTGGAGGGGGCAAGAAACACCATATATTTT	CASSLDHLEGARNTIYF	17	TRBV7-8	.	TRBD1	TRBJ1-3
TGTGCCAGCAGCTTAGCTAGCGGGAGCTCCTACGAGCAGTACTTC	CASSLASGSSYEQYF	15	TRBV7-2	few	TRBD2	TRBJ2-7
TGCGCCAGCAGCCAACAAAGAGGAGGATTCTACAATGAGCAGTTCTTC	CASSQQRGGFYNEQFF	16	TRBV4-3	.	.	TRBJ2-1
TGTGCCAGCAGTCCCCCCGTCGGCAGGGTCTACGAGCAGTACTTC	CASSPPVGRVYEQYF	15	TRBV28	.	.	TRBJ2-7
TGTGCCAGCAGTGAAGGCGGGAGCCTCCCAGATACGCAGTATTTT	CASSEGGSLPDTQYF	15	TRBV2	.	TRBD2	TRBJ2-3
TGTGCCAGCAGTGGGTGTCAGCTCCGACACTACAATGAGCAGTTCTTC	CASSGCQLRHYNEQFF	16	TRBV6-4	.	.	TRBJ2-1
TGCAGCGTTGAAGAAGCCGGGGAGCAGTTCTTC	CSVEEAGEQFF	11	TRBV29-1	.	.	TRBJ2-1
TGCGCCAGCAGCCCGGGCGCGGGAGTCAACAATGAGCAGTTCTTC	CASSPGAGVNNEQFF	15	TRBV5-1	.	TRBD2	TRBJ2-1
TGCGCCAGCAGAAAAGGACAGCCGAACACTGAAGCTTTCTTT	CASRKGQPNTEAFF	14	TRBV5-1	.	.	TRBJ1-1
TGTGCCAGTAGTATCAGGCTGGGGAACACTGAAGCTTTCTTT	CASSIRLGNTEAFF	14	TRBV19	.	.	TRBJ1-1
TGTGCCAGCAGCCCCCGGACAGGGGGCCCTAATGAAAAACTGTTTTTT	CASSPRTGGPNEKLFF	16	TRBV5-5	.	TRBD1	TRBJ1-4
TGTGCCAGCAGTTTAGTACTAGACACAGATACGCAGTATTTT	CASSLVLDTDTQYF	14	TRBV28	once	.	TRBJ2-3
TGTGCCAGCTCAGCTTCGACAGGGGTTTTCTCAGATACGCAGTATTTT	CASSASTGVFSDTQYF	16	TRBV18	.	TRBD1	TRBJ2-3
TGTGCCAGCAGTGATGGAGGGGACACCGGGGAGCTGTTTTTT	CASSDGGDTGELFF	14	TRBV25-1	.	.	TRBJ2-2
TGTGCCATCCCGTCCCCCGGGATTCGCGCAGATACGCAGTATTTT	CAIPSPGIRADTQYF	15	TRBV7-3	once	.	TRBJ2-3
TGTGCCAGCAGCCAAGGGACCCCAGGGTTTGGAAACACCATATATTTT	CASSQGTPGFGNTIYF	16	TRBV14	.	.	TRBJ1-3
TGTGCCAGTAGTATAACCTTCGCGGTCACTAGCACAGATACGCAGTATTTT	CASSITFAVTSTDTQYF	17	TRBV19	.	.	TRBJ2-3
TGTGCCAGCAGTGAAGCGCTCGGGTTTTCACCCCTCCACTTT	CASSEALGFSPLHF	14	TRBV6-1	.	.	TRBJ1-6
TGTGCCAGCAGCTCCTCCGGGACTAGCGGTTACAATGAGCAGTTCTTC	CASSSSGTSGYNEQFF	16	TRBV5-4	.	TRBD2	TRBJ2-1
TGTGCCAGCAGCTTAGACAGGGCCTCGGGCCAAGCTTTCTTT	CASSLDRASGQAFF	14	TRBV7-9	.	.	TRBJ1-1
TGTGCCAGCAAGAGCGGGAGTCCCACCGGGGAGCTGTTTTTT	CASKSGSPTGELFF	14	TRBV10-3	.	TRBD2	TRBJ2-2
TGCGCCAGCAGCTGGCCGGGACAGGGAATAAGGTCCTATGGCTACACCTTC	CASSWPGQGIRSYGYTF	17	TRBV4-1	.	TRBD1	TRBJ1-2
TGTGCCAGCTCACCACCGCGTGACTACGAGCAGTACTTC	CASSPPRDYEQYF	13	TRBV18	.	.	TRBJ2-7
TGTGCCACCAGTGACCCGAGACAGGGATCAGATACGCAGTATTTT	CATSDPRQGSDTQYF	15	TRBV24-1	.	TRBD1	TRBJ2-3
TGTGCCACCAGCAGAGAGATAAGGAGTAATCAGCCCCAGCATTTT	CATSREIRSNQPQHF	15	TRBV15	once	.	TRBJ1-5
TGTGCCATCAGTCTAGCGGGAGTAACAGATACGCAGTATTTT	CAISLAGVTDTQYF	14	TRBV10-3	.	TRBD2	TRBJ2-3
TGTGCCAGCAGCCACCGCCAGCAGGGGGTTTTTCCAAATTCACCCCTCCACTTT	CASSHRQQGVFPNSPLHF	18	TRBV3-1/TRBV3-2	.	TRBD1	TRBJ1-6
TGTGCCAGTAGTCGGACCGGGACTAGCATCAATGAGCAGTTCTTC	CASSRTGTSINEQFF	15	TRBV19	once	TRBD2	TRBJ2-1
TGTGCCTGGGAACAGGGCATGAACACTGAAGCTTTCTTT	CAWEQGMNTEAFF	13	TRBV30	.	.	TRBJ1-1
TGTGCCAGCAGCTTGGGGACAGGGTCGCAGTGGAAGACGCAGTATTTT	CASSLGTGSQWKTQYF	16	TRBV5-4	.	TRBD1	TRBJ2-3
TGTGCCATCACAACGGGAGGGCGGGCAGGCTACAATGAGCAGTTCTTC	CAITTGGRAGYNEQFF	16	TRBV10-3	.	TRBD2	TRBJ2-1
TGTGCCAGCACCTACCGGGGAGAAGCTTTCTTT	CASTYRGEAFF	11	TRBV6-5	.	.	TRBJ1-1
TGTGCTAGCAGCTTAGACCTGGCGGACCAAGAGACCCAGTACTTC	CASSLDLADQETQYF	15	TRBV7-7	.	.	TRBJ2-5
TGTGCCAGTAGTATTAGTCCAGCAGGGGGTACGAACACTGAAGCTTTCTTT	CASSISPAGGTNTEAFF	17	TRBV19	.	TRBD1	TRBJ1-1
TGTGCCATCAGTGACGTCAGGGGGACGGCGAACACTGAAGCTTTCTTT	CAISDVRGTANTEAFF	16	TRBV10-3	.	TRBD1	TRBJ1-1
TGTGCCAGCAGCCCGGACAGGGGAACCTACGAGCAGTACTTC	CASSPDRGTYEQYF	14	TRBV7-2	.	TRBD1	TRBJ2-7
TGTGCCAGCAGCCCATCCAGAAATCTCGCCTACGAGCAGTACTTC	CASSPSRNLAYEQYF	15	TRBV7-6	.	.	TRBJ2-7
TGTGCCAGTAGTGATCGGGATCAGCCCCAGCATTTT	CASSDRDQPQHF	12	TRBV19	.	.	TRBJ1-5
TGTGCCAGCAGTGAAGTCTTGACAGGCTTC	CASSEVLTGF	10	TRBV6-1	few	.	TRBJ1-2
TGCGCCAGCAGCCAAGGGCCTGGGGAGGCGTATGGCTACACCTTC	CASSQGPGEAYGYTF	15	TRBV4-1	.	.	TRBJ1-2
TGTGCCAGCAGCCAAGGACAGGGGGGGACTAATGAAAAACTGTTTTTT	CASSQGQGGTNEKLFF	16	TRBV4-2	.	TRBD1	TRBJ1-4
TGTGCCAGCAGCCCTAGCGGGTACACAGATACGCAGTATTTT	CASSPSGYTDTQYF	14	TRBV7-2	.	TRBD2	TRBJ2-3
TGTGCCAGCAGTTTCCGGAATTCAGCCAGGATGCCACCCCTCCACTTT	CASSFRNSARMPPLHF	16	TRBV6-6	.	.	TRBJ1-6
TGTGCCAGCAGCCCCAGAGCGGAACCCTACGAGCAGTACTTC	CASSPRAEPYEQYF	14	TRBV7-8	.	.	TRBJ2-7
TGTGCCAGCGCTAGATCCTTCTTAGTCAGGACCCAGTACTTC	CASARSFLVRTQYF	14	TRBV2	.	.	TRBJ2-5
TGTGCCAGCAGTCGGGAAGGGGCTAGCGGGAGGAATGAGCAGTTCTTC	CASSREGASGRNEQFF	16	TRBV27	.	TRBD2	TRBJ2-1
TGTGCCAGCAGTCCGGGACAGGGACTACGGTCGGTTAAACTGTTTTTT	CASSPGQGLRSVKLFF	16	TRBV2	.	TRBD1	TRBJ1-4
TGTGCCAGCAGCTTGGGGAAGGGGTCAACAGATACGCAGTATTTT	CASSLGKGSTDTQYF	15	TRBV5-4	.	.	TRBJ2-3